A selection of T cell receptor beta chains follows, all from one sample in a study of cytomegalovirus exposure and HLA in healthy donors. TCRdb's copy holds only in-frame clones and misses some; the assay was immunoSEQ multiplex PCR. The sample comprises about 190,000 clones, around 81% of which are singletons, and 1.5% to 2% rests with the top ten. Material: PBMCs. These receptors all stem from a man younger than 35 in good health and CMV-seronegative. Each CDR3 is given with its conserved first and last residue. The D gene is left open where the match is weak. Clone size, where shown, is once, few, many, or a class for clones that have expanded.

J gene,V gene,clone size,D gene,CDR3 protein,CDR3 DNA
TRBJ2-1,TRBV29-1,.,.,CSVDGAGLGERFF,TGCAGCGTTGATGGGGCGGGGTTAGGTGAGCGGTTCTTC
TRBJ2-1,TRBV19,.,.,CASTIPGQLGQWFF,TGTGCCAGTACTATTCCTGGACAGTTAGGGCAATGGTTCTTC
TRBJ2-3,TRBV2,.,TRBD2,CASSERASGVLGTQYF,TGTGCCAGCAGTGAAAGGGCTAGCGGCGTCCTCGGTACGCAGTATTTT
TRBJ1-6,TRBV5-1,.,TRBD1,CASSSGTGSHLPLHF,TGCGCCAGCAGCTCAGGGACAGGGAGTCACCTACCCCTCCACTTT
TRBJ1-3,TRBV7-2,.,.,CASSLAGAGNTIYF,TGTGCCAGCAGCTTAGCAGGGGCTGGAAACACCATATATTTT
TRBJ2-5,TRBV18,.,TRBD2,CASSPPLSGGETQYF,TGTGCCAGCTCACCACCCCTTTCGGGAGGGGAGACCCAGTACTTC
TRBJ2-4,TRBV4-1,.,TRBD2,CASSQVWGGVLGVNIQYF,TGCGCCAGCAGCCAAGTCTGGGGGGGGGTTTTAGGGGTAAACATTCAGTACTTC
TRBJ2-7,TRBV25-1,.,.,CASSEYFTYEQYF,TGTGCCAGCAGTGAATATTTCACCTACGAGCAGTACTTC
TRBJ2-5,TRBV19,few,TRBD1,CASSGTVQETQYF,TGTGCCAGTAGTGGGACAGTGCAAGAGACCCAGTACTTC
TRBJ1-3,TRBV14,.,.,CASSQDNFSGNTIYF,TGTGCCAGCAGCCAAGACAACTTCTCTGGAAACACCATATATTTT
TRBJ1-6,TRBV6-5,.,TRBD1,CASSQGQVAGSPLHF,TGTGCCAGCAGTCAAGGACAGGTCGCGGGATCACCCCTCCACTTT
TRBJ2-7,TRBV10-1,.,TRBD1,CASSERPPTGTGKDEQYF,TGCGCCAGCAGTGAGCGCCCTCCAACCGGGACAGGGAAGGACGAGCAGTACTTC
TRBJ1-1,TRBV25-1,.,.,CASSEYSHFAAAGAFF,TGTGCCAGCAGTGAATACAGCCACTTTGCCGCCGCCGGGGCTTTCTTT
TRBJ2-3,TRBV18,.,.,CASSPPSRADTQYF,TGTGCCAGCTCACCACCTAGCAGAGCAGATACGCAGTATTTT
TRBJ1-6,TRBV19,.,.,CASSIGRGQSPLHF,TGTGCCAGTAGTATTGGCAGGGGACAATCACCCCTCCACTTT